This entry concerns a single T cell receptor (delta chain). TCRdb records a much larger clone's protein for this DNA, with a difference at residue 13 that likely arises from a read error; the protein given is the translation of the DNA. These data come from a study of gamma-delta T cells after stem cell transplantation. The germline CDR1 and CDR2 sequences are GEAIGNYY and EKD. There are 23 residues in the CDR3. The junction had 17 bases not matched to a gene; V was cut back by 0 bases and J by 2 bases. TCRdb reprocessed the RT-PCR reads using CATT. The data contain 2,800 or so delta-chain clones, approximately 2.9% of them singletons.

This chain links TRDV2 with TRDJ3; TRDD3 matches 11 bases. Sequenced input: gamma-delta T cells. This TCR was sampled from a human donor. It is not recorded whose cells these are; they may come from a transplant donor. Here the CDR3 reads CACDTGMGDTRFSDAWDTRQMFF. In DNA, the CDR3 is TGTGCCTGTGACACCGGAATGGGGGATACGCGGTTTAGTGACGCCTGGGACACCCGACAGATGTTTTTC.